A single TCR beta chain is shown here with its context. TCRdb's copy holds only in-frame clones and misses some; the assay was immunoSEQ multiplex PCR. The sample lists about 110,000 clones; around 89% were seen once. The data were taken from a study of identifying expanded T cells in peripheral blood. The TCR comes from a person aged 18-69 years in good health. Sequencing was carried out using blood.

The CDR3 DNA reads as TGTGCCACCAGCAGGGATGTAGGAGTACTAGCTAACTATGGCTACACCTTC. Translated, it gives CATSRDVGVLANYGYTF. The V gene is TRBV15, the J gene TRBJ1-2; unclear D gene. The germline gives CDR1 LNHNV, CDR2 YYDKDF (reference sequence). The CDR3 is made up of 17 amino acids. Trimming took 3 bases from V and 0 from J, leaving 17 bases between them.